Included here is one TCR beta chain sequence, with context. This sample is part of a study of identical twins. From the 5' RACE reads, TCRdb called clonotypes with MiXCR, one entry per CDR3 protein. The sample records roughly 540,000 distinct CDR3 sequences, around 20% being singletons. The germline gives CDR1 SGHTA, CDR2 FQGNSA. Between the trimmed V and J ends, which lost 1 base and 7 bases, there was a span of 9 bases. CDR3 size: 13 residues. These data also formed part of another study, on T cells expressing NK-cell markers.

The rearrangement links TRBV7-2 to TRBJ2-3; tentative D call: TRBD2 (5 bases). The receptor comes from a woman aged 18-29 years in good health. Sequencing used CD4+ T cells sorted from blood. Here the CDR3 DNA reads TGTGCCAGCAGCTTAGAACGGGGTTATACGCAGTATTTT. Its translation is CASSLERGYTQYF.